The 8 T cell receptor beta chains in this list originate from one sample, sequenced in a study of T cell changes during pregnancy in multiple sclerosis. Libraries were prepared by immunoSEQ multiplex PCR; TCRdb keeps only in-frame clonotypes and omits some of them. The sample yields 33,000 or so clones, 91% seen once. The sample was CD8+ T cells from peripheral blood mononuclear cells, taken in the second trimester of pregnancy. Receptor source: a female donor in good health, enrolled as a control in a pregnancy study.

In this sample, this clone turned up once. The genes are TRBV9 and TRBJ2-7, with a tentative D call TRBD2 (5 bases). The CDR3 is made up of 14 amino acids. Trimming took off 4 bases at V and 2 bases at J, with 13 bases between the two ends. Per the germline V gene, CDR1 is SGDLS and CDR2 is YYNGEE. CDR3 sequence (DNA): TGTGCCAGCAGCCAGGCGGACTCCCCCTACGAGCAGTACTTC. It is translated as CASSQADSPYEQYF.

In DNA, the CDR3 is TGTGCCAGCAGTGTCGCGCCCACAGATACGCAGTATTTT. As protein: CASSVAPTDTQYF. This sequence joins TRBV2 and TRBJ2-3; unclear D gene. Deletions cut 4 bases from V and 2 bases from J, with 7 bases between. CDR1 and CDR2 from the germline V gene are SNHLY and FYNNEI. The CDR3 sequence is 13 residues long.

The chain recombines TRBV30 with TRBJ2-7, with TRBD2 as a possible D gene (6 bases). Looked up from germline, CDR1 is GTSNPN and CDR2 is SVGIG (reference sequence). V dropped 5 bases and J dropped 4 bases, with 12 bases sitting between them. The CDR3 contains 12 residues. CDR3 coding DNA: TGTGCCTGGGGACGGGAGTCTTACGAGCAGTACTTC. Translating gives CAWGRESYEQYF.

In DNA form, the CDR3 reads TGTGCCACCCGACAGGGGGCTCAGCCCCAGCATTTT. It is translated as CATRQGAQPQHF. The chain uses TRBV27 and TRBJ1-5; 10 nucleotides agree with TRBD1. V lost 10 bases to trimming and J lost 6 bases; unmatched junction nucleotides: 3. The CDR3 covers 12 residues. In germline, CDR1 is MNHEY, CDR2 SMNVEV (reference sequence).

The gene calls are TRBV5-1 and TRBJ1-5; 10 bases are a match to TRBD1. The CDR3 has 15 residues. J lost 7 bases, V lost 3 bases, and 7 bases had no gene match. Germline V gene lookup returns CDR1 SGHRS and CDR2 YFSETQ. The CDR3 protein is CASSSLGTGDQPQHF. The CDR3 coding sequence is TGCGCCAGCAGCTCCCTTGGGACAGGGGACCAGCCCCAGCATTTT.

The rearrangement links TRBV7-8 to TRBJ1-2; 10 positions agree with TRBD1. With 5 bases clipped from V and 5 bases from J, the junction kept 5 bases outside the gene matches. The CDR3 covers 14 residues. Germline-derived CDR1 and CDR2 are SGHVS and FQNEAQ. CDR3 sequence: CASSPGQGDYGYTF. In DNA form, the CDR3 reads TGTGCCAGCAGCCCCGGACAGGGGGATTATGGCTACACCTTC.

This clone turned up a few times. The chain employs TRBV4-2 and TRBJ1-1; D uncertain. The CDR3 has 15 residues. From germline, CDR1 is LGHNA and CDR2 YNFKEQ. The ends were cut back, 0 bases at V and 1 base at J, with 9 bases in the middle. The CDR3 DNA reads as TGTGCCAGCAGCCAAGATACGGGAGGGAACACTGAAGCTTTCTTT. Its translation: CASSQDTGGNTEAFF.

The chain joins TRBV7-2 to TRBJ2-3; 8 bases line up with TRBD2. Trimming removed 2 bases from V and 1 base from J; junction bases left unmatched: 14. The CDR3 covers 19 residues. Per the germline V gene, CDR1 is SGHTA and CDR2 is FQGNSA. The CDR3 region is CASSLTPVPGGARTDTQYF. The CDR3, as DNA: TGTGCCAGCAGCTTAACCCCCGTTCCCGGGGGGGCCCGCACAGATACGCAGTATTTT.